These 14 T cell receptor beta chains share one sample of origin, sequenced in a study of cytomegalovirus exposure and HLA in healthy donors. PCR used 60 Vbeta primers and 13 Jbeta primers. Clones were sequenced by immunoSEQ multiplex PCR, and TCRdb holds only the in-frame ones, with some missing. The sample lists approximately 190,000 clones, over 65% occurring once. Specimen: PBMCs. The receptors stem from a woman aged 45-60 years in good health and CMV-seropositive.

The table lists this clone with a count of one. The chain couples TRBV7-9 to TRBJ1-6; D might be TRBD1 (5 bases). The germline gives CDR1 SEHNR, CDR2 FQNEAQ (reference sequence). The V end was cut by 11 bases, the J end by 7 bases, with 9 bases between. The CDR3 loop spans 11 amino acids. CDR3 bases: TGTGCCCGTCGACAGAATTCACCCCTCCACTTT. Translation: CARRQNSPLHF. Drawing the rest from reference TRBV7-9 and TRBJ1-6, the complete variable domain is DTGVSQNPRHKITKRGQNVTFRCDPISEHNRLYWYRQTLGQGPEFLTYFQNEAQLEKSRLLSDRFSAERPKGSFSTLEIQRTEQGDSAMYLCARRQNSPLHFGNGTRLTVT.

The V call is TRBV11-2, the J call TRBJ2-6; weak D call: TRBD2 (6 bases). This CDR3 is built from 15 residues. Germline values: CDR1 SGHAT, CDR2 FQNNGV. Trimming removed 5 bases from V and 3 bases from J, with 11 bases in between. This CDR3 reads CASSIKGGGANVLTF. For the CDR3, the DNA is TGTGCCAGCAGCATCAAGGGAGGTGGGGCCAACGTCCTGACTTTC.

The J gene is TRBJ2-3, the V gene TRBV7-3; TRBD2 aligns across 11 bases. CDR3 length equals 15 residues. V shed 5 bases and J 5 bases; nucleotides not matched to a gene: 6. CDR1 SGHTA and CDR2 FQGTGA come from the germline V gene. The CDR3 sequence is CASSPLAGGIDTQYF. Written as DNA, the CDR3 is TGTGCCAGCAGCCCGCTAGCGGGGGGTATAGATACGCAGTATTTT.

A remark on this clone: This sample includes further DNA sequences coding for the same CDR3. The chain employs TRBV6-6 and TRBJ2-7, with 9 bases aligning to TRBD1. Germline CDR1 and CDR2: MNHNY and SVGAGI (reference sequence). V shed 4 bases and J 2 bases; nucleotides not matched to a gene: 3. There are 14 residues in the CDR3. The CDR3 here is CASSSGTGTYEQYF. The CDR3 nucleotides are TGTGCCAGCAGTTCGGGGACAGGGACCTACGAGCAGTACTTC.

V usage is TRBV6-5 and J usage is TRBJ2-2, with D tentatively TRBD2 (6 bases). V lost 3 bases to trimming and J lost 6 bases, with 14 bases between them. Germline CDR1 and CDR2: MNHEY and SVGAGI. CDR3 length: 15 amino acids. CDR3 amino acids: CASSYSVGGPGELFF. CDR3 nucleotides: TGTGCCAGCAGTTATAGTGTGGGGGGACCCGGGGAGCTGTTTTTT.

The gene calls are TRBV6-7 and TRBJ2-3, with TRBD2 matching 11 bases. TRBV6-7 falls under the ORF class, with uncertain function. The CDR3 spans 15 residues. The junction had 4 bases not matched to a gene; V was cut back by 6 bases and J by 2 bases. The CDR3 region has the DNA TGTGCCAGCAGACCACTAGCGGGGGCCACAGATACGCAGTATTTT. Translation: CASRPLAGATDTQYF.

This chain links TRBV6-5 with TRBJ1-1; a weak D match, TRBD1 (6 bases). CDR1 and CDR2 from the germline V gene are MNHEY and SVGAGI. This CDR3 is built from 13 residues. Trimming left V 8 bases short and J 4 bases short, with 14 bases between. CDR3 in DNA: TGTGCCAGCTGTGGGAGGGGGGCCACTGAAGCTTTCTTT. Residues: CASCGRGATEAFF.

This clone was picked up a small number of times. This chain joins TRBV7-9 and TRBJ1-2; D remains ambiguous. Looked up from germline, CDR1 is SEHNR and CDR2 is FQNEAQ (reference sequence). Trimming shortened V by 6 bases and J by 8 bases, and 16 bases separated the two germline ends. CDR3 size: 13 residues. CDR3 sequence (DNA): TGTGCCAGCAGTCTATCCCATAAACTGGGCTACACCTTC. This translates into CASSLSHKLGYTF. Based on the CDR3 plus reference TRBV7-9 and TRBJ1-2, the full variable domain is DTGVSQNPRHKITKRGQNVTFRCDPISEHNRLYWYRQTLGQGPEFLTYFQNEAQLEKSRLLSDRFSAERPKGSFSTLEIQRTEQGDSAMYLCASSLSHKLGYTFGSGTRLTVV.

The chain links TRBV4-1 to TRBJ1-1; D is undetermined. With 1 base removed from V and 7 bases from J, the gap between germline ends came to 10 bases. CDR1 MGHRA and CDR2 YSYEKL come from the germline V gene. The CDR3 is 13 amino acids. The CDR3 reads CASSQVGTVEAFF. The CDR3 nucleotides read TGCGCCAGCAGCCAAGTCGGTACGGTTGAAGCTTTCTTT.

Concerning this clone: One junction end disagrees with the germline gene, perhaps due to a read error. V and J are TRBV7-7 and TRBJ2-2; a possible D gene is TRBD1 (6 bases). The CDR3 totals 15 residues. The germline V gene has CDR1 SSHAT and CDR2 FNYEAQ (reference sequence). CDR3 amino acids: CASRVGGQNTGELFF. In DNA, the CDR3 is TGTGCTAGCAGGGTAGGGGGACAGAACACCGGGGAGCTGTTTTTT.

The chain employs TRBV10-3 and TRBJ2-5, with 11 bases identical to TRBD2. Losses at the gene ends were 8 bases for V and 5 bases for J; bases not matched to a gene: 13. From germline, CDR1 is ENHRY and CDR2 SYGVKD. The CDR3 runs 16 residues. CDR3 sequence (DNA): TGTGCCATCGGTCTAGCGGGGGGTCATTCCCAGGAGACCCAGTACTTC. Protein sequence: CAIGLAGGHSQETQYF.

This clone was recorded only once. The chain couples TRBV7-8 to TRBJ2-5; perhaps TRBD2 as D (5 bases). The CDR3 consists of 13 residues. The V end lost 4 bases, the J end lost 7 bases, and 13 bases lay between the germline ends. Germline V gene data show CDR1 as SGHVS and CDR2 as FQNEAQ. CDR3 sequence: CASSSRERGTQYF. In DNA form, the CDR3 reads TGTGCCAGCAGCTCCCGAGAACGGGGGACCCAGTACTTC.

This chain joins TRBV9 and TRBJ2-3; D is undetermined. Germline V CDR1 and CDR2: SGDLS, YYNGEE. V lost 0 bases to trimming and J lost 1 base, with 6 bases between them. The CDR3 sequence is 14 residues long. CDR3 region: CASSVAPGTDTQYF. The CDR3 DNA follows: TGTGCCAGCAGCGTAGCTCCTGGCACAGATACGCAGTATTTT.

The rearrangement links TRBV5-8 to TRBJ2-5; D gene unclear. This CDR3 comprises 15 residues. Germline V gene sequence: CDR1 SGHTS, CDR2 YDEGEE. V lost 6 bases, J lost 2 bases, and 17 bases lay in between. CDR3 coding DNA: TGTGCCAGCAATCTACAAAGCGCCGGGCAAGAGACCCAGTACTTC. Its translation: CASNLQSAGQETQYF. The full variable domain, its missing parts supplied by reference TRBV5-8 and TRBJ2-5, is EAGVTQSPTHLIKTRGQQATLRCSPISGHTSVYWYQQALGLGLQFLLWYDEGEERNRGNFPPRFSGRQFPNYSSELNVNALELEDSALYLCASNLQSAGQETQYFGPGTRLLVL.